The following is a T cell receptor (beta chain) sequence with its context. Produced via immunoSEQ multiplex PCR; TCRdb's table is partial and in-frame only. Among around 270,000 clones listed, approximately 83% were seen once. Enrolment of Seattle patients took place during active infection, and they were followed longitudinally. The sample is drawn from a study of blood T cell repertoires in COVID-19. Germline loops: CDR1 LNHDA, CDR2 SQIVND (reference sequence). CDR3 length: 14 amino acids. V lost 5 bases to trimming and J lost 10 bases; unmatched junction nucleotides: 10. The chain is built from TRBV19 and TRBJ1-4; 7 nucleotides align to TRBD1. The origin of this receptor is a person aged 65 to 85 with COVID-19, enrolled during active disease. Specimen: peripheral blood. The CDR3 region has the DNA TGTGCCAGTAGTGAAGGGGGCGCGCATGGAAAACTGTTTTTT. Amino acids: CASSEGGAHGKLFF. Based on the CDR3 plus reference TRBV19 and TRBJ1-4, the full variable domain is DGGITQSPKYLFRKEGQNVTLSCEQNLNHDAMYWYRQDPGQGLRLIYYSQIVNDFQKGDIAEGYSVSREKKESFPLTVTSAQKNPTAFYLCASSEGGAHGKLFFGSGTQLSVL.